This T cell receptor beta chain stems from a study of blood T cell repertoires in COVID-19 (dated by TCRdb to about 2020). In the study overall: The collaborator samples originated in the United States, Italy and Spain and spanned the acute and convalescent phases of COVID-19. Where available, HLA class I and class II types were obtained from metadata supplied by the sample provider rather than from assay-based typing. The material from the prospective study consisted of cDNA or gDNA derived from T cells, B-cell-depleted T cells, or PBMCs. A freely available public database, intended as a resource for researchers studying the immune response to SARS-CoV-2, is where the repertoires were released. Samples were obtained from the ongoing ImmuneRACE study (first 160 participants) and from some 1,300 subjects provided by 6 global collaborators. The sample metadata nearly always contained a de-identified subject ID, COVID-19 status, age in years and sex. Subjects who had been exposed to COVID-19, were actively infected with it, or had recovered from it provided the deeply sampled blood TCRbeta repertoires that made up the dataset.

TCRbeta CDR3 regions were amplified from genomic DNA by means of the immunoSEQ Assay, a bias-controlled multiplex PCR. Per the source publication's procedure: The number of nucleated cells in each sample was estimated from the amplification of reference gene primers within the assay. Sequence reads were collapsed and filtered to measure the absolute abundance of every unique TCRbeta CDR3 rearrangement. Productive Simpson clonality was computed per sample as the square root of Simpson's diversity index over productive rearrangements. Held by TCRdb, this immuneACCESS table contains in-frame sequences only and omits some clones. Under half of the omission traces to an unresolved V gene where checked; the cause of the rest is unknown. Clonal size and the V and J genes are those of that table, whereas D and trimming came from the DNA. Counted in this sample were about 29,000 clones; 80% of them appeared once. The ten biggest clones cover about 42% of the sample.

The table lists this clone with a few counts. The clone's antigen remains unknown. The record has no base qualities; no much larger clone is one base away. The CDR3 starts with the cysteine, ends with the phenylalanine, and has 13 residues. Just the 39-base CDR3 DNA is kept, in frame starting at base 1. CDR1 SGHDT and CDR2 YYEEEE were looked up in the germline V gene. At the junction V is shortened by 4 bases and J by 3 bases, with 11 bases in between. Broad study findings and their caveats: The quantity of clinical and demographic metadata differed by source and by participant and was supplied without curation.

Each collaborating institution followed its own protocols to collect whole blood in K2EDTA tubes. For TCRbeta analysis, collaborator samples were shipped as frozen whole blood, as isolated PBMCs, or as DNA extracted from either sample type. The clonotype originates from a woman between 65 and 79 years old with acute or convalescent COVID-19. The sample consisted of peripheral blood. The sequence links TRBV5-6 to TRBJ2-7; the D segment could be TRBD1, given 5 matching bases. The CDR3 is CASSVTDIYEQYF. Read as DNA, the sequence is TGTGCCAGCAGCGTGACAGATATCTACGAGCAGTACTTC.